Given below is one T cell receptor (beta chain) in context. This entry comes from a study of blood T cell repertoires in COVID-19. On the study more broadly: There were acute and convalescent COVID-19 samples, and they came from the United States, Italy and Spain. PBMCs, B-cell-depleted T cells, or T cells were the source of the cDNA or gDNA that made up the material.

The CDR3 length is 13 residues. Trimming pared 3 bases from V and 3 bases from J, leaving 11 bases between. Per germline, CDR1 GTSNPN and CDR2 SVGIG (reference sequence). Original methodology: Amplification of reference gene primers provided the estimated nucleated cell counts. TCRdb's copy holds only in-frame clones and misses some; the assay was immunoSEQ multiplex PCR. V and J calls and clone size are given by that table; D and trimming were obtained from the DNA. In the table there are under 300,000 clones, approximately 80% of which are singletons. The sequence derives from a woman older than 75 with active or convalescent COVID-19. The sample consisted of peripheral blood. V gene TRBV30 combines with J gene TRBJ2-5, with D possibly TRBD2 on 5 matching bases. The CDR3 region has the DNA TGTGCCTGGAGGGAGTACGGGAAAGAGACCCAGTACTTC. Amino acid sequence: CAWREYGKETQYF.